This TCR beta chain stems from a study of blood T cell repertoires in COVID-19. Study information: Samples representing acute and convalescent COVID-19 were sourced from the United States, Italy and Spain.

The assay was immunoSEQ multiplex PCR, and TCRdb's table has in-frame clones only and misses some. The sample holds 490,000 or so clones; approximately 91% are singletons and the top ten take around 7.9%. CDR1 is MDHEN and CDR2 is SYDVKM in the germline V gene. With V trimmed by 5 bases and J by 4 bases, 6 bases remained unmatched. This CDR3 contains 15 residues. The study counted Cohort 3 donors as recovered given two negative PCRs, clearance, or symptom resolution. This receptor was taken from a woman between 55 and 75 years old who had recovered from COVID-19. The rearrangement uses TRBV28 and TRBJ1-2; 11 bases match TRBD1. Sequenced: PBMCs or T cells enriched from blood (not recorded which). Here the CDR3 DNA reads TGTGCCAGCAGTCCGCGGACAGGGGGCGGCTATGGCTACACCTTC. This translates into CASSPRTGGGYGYTF.